A single TCR beta chain is shown here with its context. As the sequencing template, cDNA was produced by extracting RNA and reverse transcribing it. TCRdb keeps only in-frame clones here, not all; method: immunoSEQ multiplex PCR. The sample yields 100,000 to 120,000 clones, 50% to 65% seen once. This sample was included in a study of CD8+ T cells in alopecia areata. Study-wide context: Among treated patients, oral tofacitinib was administered at 5 to 10 mg twice daily.

Documented treatment: oral pan-JAK inhibitor, 5-10 mg twice daily. CDR3 length: 14 amino acids. Germline values: CDR1 GTSNPN, CDR2 SVGIG (reference sequence). V lost 4 bases and J lost 4; bases outside the gene matches: 9. The TCR sequence derives from a human donor with alopecia areata. The chain couples TRBV30 to TRBJ2-7, with TRBD2 matching 8 bases. Here the sequenced sample was CD4+ T cells sorted from blood, taken at week 24, from a patient treated with tofacitinib. The CDR3 nucleotides read TGTGCCTGGATCGGGACTAGTTTAGCGTACGAGCAGTACTTC. The encoded protein is CAWIGTSLAYEQYF.